This T cell receptor beta chain derives from a study of cytomegalovirus exposure and HLA in healthy donors. Broader study findings: As a later analysis showed, a missense DCLRE1C variant was linked to trimming of TCR beta V- and J-genes.

Germline CDR1 and CDR2: GTSNPN and SVGIG (reference sequence). The CDR3 consists of 13 residues. Trimming removed 0 bases from V and 4 bases from J, with 9 bases in between. The PCR was carried out with 60 Vbeta primers and 13 Jbeta primers. Sequencing used immunoSEQ multiplex PCR; TCRdb keeps in-frame clones, though not all of them. The repertoire holds over 150,000 clones, with 78% as singletons. A note on this clone: Its antigen is unknown.

The chain couples TRBV30 to TRBJ1-1; tentative D call: TRBD1 (5 bases). The sequence was obtained from a woman in her 50s in good health and CMV-seropositive. Sample: PBMCs. The CDR3 DNA is TGTGCCTGGAGTGTGGGGCTGGGCACTGAAGCTTTCTTT. Translated: CAWSVGLGTEAFF.